The clone carrying this T cell receptor (beta chain) was recorded at least ten times. Its antigen is not known. This sample stems from a study of breast tumors, draining lymph nodes, adjacent tissues. TCRdb re-analysed the multiplex PCR reads in MiXCR, keeping a single row per CDR3 protein. The sample holds fewer than 300,000 distinct CDR3 sequences, about a third seen once. Axillary draining lymph nodes of breast cancer patients supplied the node samples. The CDR3 sequence is 15 residues long. V shed 6 bases and J 5 bases; nucleotides not matched to a gene: 12. The germline gives CDR1 DFQATT, CDR2 SNEGSKA (reference sequence). The study, taken as a whole, reports: Tumor TCR diversity was below lymph nodes but above nontumor tissue. Data only fit, rather than demonstrated, lymph node origin of most tumor T cells. Luminal-like breast cancer showed significantly greater tumor-nontumor repertoire similarity than basal-like breast cancer did. Data fit most tumor T cells coming from lymph node, expanding in tumor.

The V gene is TRBV20-1, the J gene TRBJ2-1; 8 bases are shared with TRBD1. The source of this sequence is a female donor with breast cancer. Some clones in this sample may be carry-over from other donors' samples. The specimen sequenced was axillary lymph node tissue. As DNA, the CDR3 is TGCAGTGCCGATTGGCCGGGACAGGCAAACAATGAGCAGTTCTTC. Amino acid sequence: CSADWPGQANNEQFF.